The 9 T cell receptor beta chains presented below share a single source sample, sequenced in a study of vaccination and CD4 T cells after COVID-19. Sequencing of the DNA from cultured CD4+ T cells was carried out with the Oncomine TCR Beta short-read assay. TCRdb reprocessed the PCR reads via MiXCR and lists one record per CDR3 protein. The sample lists 7,500 to 9,000 distinct CDR3 sequences; approximately 49% were seen once. This sample's treatment: roughly ten-day PBMC culture with coronavirus spike peptide pools or control peptides (ViraFEST assay). These receptors have no identified antigens. What was sequenced was CD4+ T cells from blood, cultured in vitro. These receptors were collected from a human donor who had recovered from COVID-19.

The V and J genes are TRBV20-1 and TRBJ2-2, with D possibly TRBD2 on 5 matching bases. Trimming took off 0 bases at V and 4 bases at J, with 6 bases between the two ends. The V gene's germline CDR1 is DFQATT and CDR2 SNEGSKA (reference sequence). The CDR3 has 13 amino acids. CDR3 coding DNA: TGCAGTGCTAGAGAGGGAGCCACCGGGGAGCTGTTTTTT. Protein sequence: CSAREGATGELFF.

The J gene is TRBJ2-7, the V gene TRBV2; D assignment may be TRBD1 or TRBD2 (5 bases each). This CDR3 spans 15 amino acids. Germline values: CDR1 SNHLY, CDR2 FYNNEI. V was pared by 6 bases and J by 3 bases, with 18 bases between. CDR3 region: CASRTGPGLFYEQYF. CDR3 bases: TGTGCCAGCAGGACGGGGCCAGGGTTATTCTACGAGCAGTACTTC.

The chain couples TRBV20-1 to TRBJ2-1, with 7 nucleotides matching TRBD2. This CDR3 has 18 amino acids. V shed 1 base and J 6 bases; nucleotides not matched to a gene: 18. Looked up from germline, CDR1 is DFQATT and CDR2 is SNEGSKA (reference sequence). The CDR3 DNA sequence: TGCAGTGCTAGAGTATTAGGGACTGGGAGGGCCGGTACCAATGAGCAGTTCTTC. It is translated as CSARVLGTGRAGTNEQFF.

This clonotype was counted a few times. The V call is TRBV4-3, the J call TRBJ2-3; D is ambiguous. This CDR3 region has 14 residues. V was trimmed by 2 bases and J by 3 bases, leaving 9 bases between them. In germline, CDR1 is LGHNA, CDR2 YSLEER. In DNA, the CDR3 is TGCGCCAGCAGCCAATGGTTGGGTACAGATACGCAGTATTTT. It is translated as CASSQWLGTDTQYF.

This chain joins TRBV20-1 and TRBJ2-1; maybe TRBD2 (6 bases). The V end lost 0 bases, the J end lost 5 bases, and 20 bases lay between the germline ends. CDR1 is DFQATT, CDR2 SNEGSKA, per germline (reference sequence). This CDR3 is built from 17 residues. CDR3 bases: TGCAGTGCTAGAGATCCGGGAACAAGGAGGGCAAACAATGAGCAGTTCTTC. Translating it yields CSARDPGTRRANNEQFF.

V gene TRBV6-1 combines with J gene TRBJ2-7, with TRBD2 matching over 7 bases. The germline V gene encodes CDR1 MNHNS and CDR2 SASEGT. This CDR3 contains 21 residues. V was clipped by 0 bases and J by 6 bases; unmatched bases: 26. CDR3 DNA: TGTGCCAGCAGTGAAGCGCGGGGGTTTGTTGAAACTGAACCTACAAGACTCGAGCAGTACTTC. Protein sequence: CASSEARGFVETEPTRLEQYF.

The rearrangement links TRBV24-1 to TRBJ2-5; 11 bases line up with TRBD2. The V gene's germline CDR1 is KGHDR and CDR2 SFDVKD. V gave up 3 bases and J gave up 1 base; unmatched junction bases: 3. The CDR3 is made up of 16 amino acids. The CDR3 DNA reads as TGTGCCACCAGTGATCCCGGGACTAGCGGCCAAGAGACCCAGTACTTC. The encoded protein is CATSDPGTSGQETQYF.

The genes are TRBV11-3 and TRBJ2-2; TRBD1 or TRBD2 may be the D gene (6 bases each). Germline V CDR1 and CDR2: SGHNT, YENEEA. With 2 bases removed from V and 3 bases from J, the gap between germline ends came to 13 bases. CDR3 length: 16 amino acids. For the CDR3, the DNA is TGTGCCAGCAGCTTATCGGCCGGGGGCGACACCGGGGAGCTGTTTTTT. It specifies CASSLSAGGDTGELFF.

This clonotype was seen more than once but under ten times. The chain is built from TRBV6-1 and TRBJ1-1; possibly TRBD1 for D (5 bases). The CDR3 is 13 amino acids. V shed 7 bases and J shed 1 base, with 10 bases lying between them. Germline CDR1 MNHNS, CDR2 SASEGT. CDR3 sequence: CASIWGGNTEAFF. In DNA, the CDR3 is TGTGCCAGCATTTGGGGGGGGAACACTGAAGCTTTCTTT.